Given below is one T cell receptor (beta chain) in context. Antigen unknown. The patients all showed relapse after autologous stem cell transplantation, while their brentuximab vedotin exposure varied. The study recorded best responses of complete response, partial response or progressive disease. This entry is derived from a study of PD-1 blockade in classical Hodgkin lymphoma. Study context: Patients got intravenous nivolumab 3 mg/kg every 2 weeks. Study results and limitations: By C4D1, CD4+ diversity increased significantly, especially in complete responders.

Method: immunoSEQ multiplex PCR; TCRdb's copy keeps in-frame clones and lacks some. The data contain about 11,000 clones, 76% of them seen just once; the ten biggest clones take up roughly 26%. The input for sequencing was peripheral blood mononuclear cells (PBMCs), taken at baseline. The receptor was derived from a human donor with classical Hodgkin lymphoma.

CDR3 DNA sequence: TGCAGCGTTCTTGGGGTAGATACGCAGTATTTT. It encodes CSVLGVDTQYF. V and J are TRBV29-1 and TRBJ2-3; D is ambiguous. This CDR3 spans 11 amino acids. The V and J ends lost 5 bases and 5 bases respectively, with 8 bases between them. Germline CDR1 is SQVTM and CDR2 is ANQGSEA.